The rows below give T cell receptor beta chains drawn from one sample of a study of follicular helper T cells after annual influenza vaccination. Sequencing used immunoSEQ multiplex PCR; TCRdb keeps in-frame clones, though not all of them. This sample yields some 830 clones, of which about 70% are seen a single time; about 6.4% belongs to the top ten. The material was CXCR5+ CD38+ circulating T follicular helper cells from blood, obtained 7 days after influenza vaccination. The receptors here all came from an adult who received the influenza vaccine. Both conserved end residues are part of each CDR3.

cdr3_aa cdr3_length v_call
CASSLADPSLNYGYTF 16 TRBV7-9
CSVAGSAGGQPQHF 14 TRBV29-1
CASSLGPGGNGGYTF 15 TRBV5-6
CASSLRASGYNEQFF 15 TRBV7-6
CASSQGTEYGYTF 13 TRBV4-3
CAWSVRTGRAETQYF 15 TRBV30
CASSVDVQPYGYTF 14 TRBV9
CASSLSLDFNYGYTF 15 TRBV7-9
CASSPSRSNEKLFF 14 TRBV18
CASSKTGDNEKLFF 14 TRBV19
CASSKSQGSYEQYF 14 TRBV18
CASSARGGSLETQYF 15 TRBV9
CASSFSADRGTGELFF 16 TRBV7-6
CASQQGGETQYF 12 TRBV6-6
CASSLTGFTEAFF 13 TRBV11-2
CASSLSGKSSYEQYF 15 TRBV7-2
CAWENNRGTEAFF 13 TRBV30
CAWRSGKGNSPLHF 14 TRBV30
CASSLDLYTEAFF 13 TRBV11-2
CATSPGTGGTDTQYF 15 TRBV15
CASSQDGRSTGELFF 15 TRBV4-3
CASSLTSPGTDTQYF 15 TRBV5-8
CASSDQWAGATGTQYF 16 TRBV5-4
CAWRAQGADSYEQYF 15 TRBV30
CAWSLTHMGEQFF 13 TRBV30
CASSKVTENMNTEAFF 16 TRBV21-1
CASSSFAFNTEAFF 14 TRBV7-2
CASSRTGTSTDTQYF 15 TRBV5-1
CASSLISGTSGAQYF 15 TRBV19
CASSDGAANSGNTIYF 16 TRBV5-1
CASSEGQIAKNIQYF 15 TRBV2
CASSSGNYGYTF 12 TRBV5-6
CASSGAGNTEAFF 13 TRBV2
CASSLPLGPGETQYF 15 TRBV11-3
CASSLRGTLSGNTIYF 16 TRBV11-1
CASSLSARRRGETQYF 16 TRBV11-2
CSGSQEGYGYTF 12 TRBV29-1
CASKIFGNTDTQYF 14 TRBV6-1
CASSVNRDSYEQYF 14 TRBV6-1
CASSPDRERSPLHF 14 TRBV7-2
CASSFSRGAIGEQFF 15 TRBV7-9
CASSLGFGSYGYTF 14 TRBV7-2
CASSLGGFIETQYF 14 TRBV7-2
CASRNSGSGTDTQYF 15 TRBV2
CASSLDRGNQPQHF 14 TRBV7-9
CASSQALGGRSYEQYF 16 TRBV7-2
CASTIIKGRSEKLFF 15 TRBV7-9
CASVGGQKNTEAFF 14 TRBV19
CASSRRGVIDGYTF 14 TRBV14
CASIVTDGPYEQYF 14 TRBV7-9
CASSVRSVKSSYAGANVLTF 20 TRBV6-1
CASRPTGTSGEQFF 14 TRBV19
CASSLEGTSKKGMFF 15 TRBV7-2
CASSPGGPVGELFF 14 TRBV7-2